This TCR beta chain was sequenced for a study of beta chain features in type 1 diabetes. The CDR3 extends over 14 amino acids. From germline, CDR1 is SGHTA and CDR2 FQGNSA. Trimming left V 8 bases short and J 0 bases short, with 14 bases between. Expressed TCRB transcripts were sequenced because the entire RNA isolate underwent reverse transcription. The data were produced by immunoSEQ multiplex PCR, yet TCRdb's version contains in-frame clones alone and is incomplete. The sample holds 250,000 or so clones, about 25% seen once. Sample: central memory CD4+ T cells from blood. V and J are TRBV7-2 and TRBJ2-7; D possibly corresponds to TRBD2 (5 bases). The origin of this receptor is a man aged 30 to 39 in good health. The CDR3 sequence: CASGTGVTSYEQYF. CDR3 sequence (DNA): TGTGCCAGCGGCACCGGGGTGACCTCCTACGAGCAGTACTTC.